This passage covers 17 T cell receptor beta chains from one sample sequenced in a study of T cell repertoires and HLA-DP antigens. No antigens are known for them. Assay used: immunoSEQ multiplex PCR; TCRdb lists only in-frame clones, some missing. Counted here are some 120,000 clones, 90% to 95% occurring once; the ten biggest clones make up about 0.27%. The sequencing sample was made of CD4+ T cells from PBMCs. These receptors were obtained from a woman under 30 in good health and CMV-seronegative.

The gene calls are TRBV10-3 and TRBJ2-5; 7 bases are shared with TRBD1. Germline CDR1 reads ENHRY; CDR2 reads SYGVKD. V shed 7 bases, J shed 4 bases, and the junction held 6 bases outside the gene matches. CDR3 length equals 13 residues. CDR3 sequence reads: CAIKGGESETQYF. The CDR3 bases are TGTGCCATCAAAGGGGGCGAGTCAGAGACCCAGTACTTC.

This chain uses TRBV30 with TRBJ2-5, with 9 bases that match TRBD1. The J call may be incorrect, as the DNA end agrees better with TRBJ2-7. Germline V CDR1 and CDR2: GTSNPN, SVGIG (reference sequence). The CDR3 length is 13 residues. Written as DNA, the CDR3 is TGTGCCTGGAGGGACAGGGGCTACGACGAGCAGTACTTC. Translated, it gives CAWRDRGYDEQYF.

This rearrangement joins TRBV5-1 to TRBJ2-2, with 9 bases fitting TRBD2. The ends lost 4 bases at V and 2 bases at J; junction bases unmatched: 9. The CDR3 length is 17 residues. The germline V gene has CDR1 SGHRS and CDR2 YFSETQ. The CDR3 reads CASSPLAGGTNTGELFF. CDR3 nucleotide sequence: TGCGCCAGCAGCCCTTTGGCGGGGGGGACCAACACCGGGGAGCTGTTTTTT.

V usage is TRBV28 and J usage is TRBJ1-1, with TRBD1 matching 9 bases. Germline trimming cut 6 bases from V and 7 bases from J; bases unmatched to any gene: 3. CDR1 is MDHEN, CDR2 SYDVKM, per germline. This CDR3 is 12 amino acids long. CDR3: CASSLTGGEAFF. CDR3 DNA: TGTGCCAGCAGCTTGACAGGGGGTGAAGCTTTCTTT. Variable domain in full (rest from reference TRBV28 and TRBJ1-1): DVKVTQSSRYLVKRTGEKVFLECVQDMDHENMFWYRQDPGLGLRLIYFSYDVKMKEKGDIPEGYSVSREKKERFSLILESASTNQTSMYLCASSLTGGEAFFGQGTRLTVV.

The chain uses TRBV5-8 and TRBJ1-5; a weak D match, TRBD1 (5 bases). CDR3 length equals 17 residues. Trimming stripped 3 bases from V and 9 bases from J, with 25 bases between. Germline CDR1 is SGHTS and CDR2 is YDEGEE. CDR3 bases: TGTGCCAGCAGCTCACTGTTCGGGGCCCACGGAGCGCGGCCCCAGCATTTT. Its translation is CASSSLFGAHGARPQHF.

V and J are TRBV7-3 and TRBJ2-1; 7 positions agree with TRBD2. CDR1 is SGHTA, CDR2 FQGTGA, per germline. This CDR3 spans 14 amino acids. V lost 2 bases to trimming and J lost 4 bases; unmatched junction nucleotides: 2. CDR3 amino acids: CASSLAGEYNEQFF. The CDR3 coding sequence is TGTGCCAGCAGCTTAGCGGGGGAGTACAATGAGCAGTTCTTC.

CDR3 DNA: TGTGCCAGCAGCTTGGCCAGAGGGAAGCAGTACGTC. Protein sequence: CASSLARGKQYV. The chain recombines TRBV5-4 with TRBJ2-7; D is perhaps TRBD2 (5 bases). V was pared by 0 bases and J by 8 bases, with 9 bases between. The CDR3 sequence is 12 residues long. Germline V gene lookup returns CDR1 SGHNT and CDR2 YYREEE (reference sequence).

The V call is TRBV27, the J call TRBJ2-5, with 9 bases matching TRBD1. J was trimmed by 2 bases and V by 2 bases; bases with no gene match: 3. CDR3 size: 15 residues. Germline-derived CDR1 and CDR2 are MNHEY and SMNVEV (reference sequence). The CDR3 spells CASSLLGQGQETQYF. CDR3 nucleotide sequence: TGTGCCAGCAGTTTACTGGGACAGGGACAAGAGACCCAGTACTTC.

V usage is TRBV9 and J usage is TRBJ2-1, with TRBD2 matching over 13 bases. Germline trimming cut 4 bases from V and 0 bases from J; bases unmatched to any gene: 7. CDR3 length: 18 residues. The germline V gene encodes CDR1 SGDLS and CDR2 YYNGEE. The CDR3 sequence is CASSPQGLAGTSYNEQFF. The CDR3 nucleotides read TGTGCCAGCAGCCCACAGGGACTAGCGGGGACCTCCTACAATGAGCAGTTCTTC.

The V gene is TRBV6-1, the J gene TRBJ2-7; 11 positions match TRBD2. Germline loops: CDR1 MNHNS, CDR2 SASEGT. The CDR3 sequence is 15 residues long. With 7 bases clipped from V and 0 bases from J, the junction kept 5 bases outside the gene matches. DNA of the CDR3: TGTGCCAGCACCCTGGGACTAGCGGCCTCCTACGAGCAGTACTTC. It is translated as CASTLGLAASYEQYF.

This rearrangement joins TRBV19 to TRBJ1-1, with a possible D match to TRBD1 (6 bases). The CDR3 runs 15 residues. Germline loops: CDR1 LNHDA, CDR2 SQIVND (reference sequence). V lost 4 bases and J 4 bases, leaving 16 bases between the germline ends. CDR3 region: CASSRNRAMGTEAFF. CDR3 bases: TGTGCCAGTAGTAGGAACAGGGCCATGGGCACTGAAGCTTTCTTT.

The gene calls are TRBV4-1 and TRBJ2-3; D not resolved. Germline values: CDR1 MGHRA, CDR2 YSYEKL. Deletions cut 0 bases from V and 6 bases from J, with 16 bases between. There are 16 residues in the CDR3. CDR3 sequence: CASSQDYPAPSDTQYF. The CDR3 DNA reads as TGCGCCAGCAGCCAAGATTACCCTGCCCCAAGCGATACGCAGTATTTT.

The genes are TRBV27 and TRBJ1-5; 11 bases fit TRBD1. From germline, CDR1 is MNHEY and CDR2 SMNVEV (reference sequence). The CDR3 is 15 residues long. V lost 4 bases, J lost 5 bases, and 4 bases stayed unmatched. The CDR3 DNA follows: TGTGCCAGCAGTTCGGGGACAGGGGGAGATCAGCCCCAGCATTTT. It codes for CASSSGTGGDQPQHF.

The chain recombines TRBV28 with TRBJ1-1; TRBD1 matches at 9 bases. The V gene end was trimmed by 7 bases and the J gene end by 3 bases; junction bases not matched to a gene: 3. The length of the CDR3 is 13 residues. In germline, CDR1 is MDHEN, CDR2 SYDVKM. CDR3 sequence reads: CASNWDRDTEAFF. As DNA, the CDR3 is TGTGCCAGCAATTGGGACAGGGACACTGAAGCTTTCTTT.

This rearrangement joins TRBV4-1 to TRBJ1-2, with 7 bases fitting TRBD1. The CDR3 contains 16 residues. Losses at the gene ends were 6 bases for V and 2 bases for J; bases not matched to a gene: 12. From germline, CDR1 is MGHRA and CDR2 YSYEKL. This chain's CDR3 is CASRRITGARNYGYTF. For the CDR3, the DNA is TGCGCCAGCAGGCGGATTACAGGGGCTCGAAACTATGGCTACACCTTC.

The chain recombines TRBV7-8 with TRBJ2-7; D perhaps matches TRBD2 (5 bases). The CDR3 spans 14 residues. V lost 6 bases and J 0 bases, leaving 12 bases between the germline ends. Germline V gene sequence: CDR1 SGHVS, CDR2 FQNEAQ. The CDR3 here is CASSLTGNSYEQYV. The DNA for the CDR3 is TGTGCCAGCAGTCTAACCGGGAACTCCTACGAGCAGTACGTC.

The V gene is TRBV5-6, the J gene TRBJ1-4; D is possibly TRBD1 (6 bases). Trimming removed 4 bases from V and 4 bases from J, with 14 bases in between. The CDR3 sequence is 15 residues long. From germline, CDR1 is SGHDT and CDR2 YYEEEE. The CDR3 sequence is CASSPNRDVNEKLFF. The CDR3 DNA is TGTGCCAGCAGCCCTAACAGGGACGTTAATGAAAAACTGTTTTTT.